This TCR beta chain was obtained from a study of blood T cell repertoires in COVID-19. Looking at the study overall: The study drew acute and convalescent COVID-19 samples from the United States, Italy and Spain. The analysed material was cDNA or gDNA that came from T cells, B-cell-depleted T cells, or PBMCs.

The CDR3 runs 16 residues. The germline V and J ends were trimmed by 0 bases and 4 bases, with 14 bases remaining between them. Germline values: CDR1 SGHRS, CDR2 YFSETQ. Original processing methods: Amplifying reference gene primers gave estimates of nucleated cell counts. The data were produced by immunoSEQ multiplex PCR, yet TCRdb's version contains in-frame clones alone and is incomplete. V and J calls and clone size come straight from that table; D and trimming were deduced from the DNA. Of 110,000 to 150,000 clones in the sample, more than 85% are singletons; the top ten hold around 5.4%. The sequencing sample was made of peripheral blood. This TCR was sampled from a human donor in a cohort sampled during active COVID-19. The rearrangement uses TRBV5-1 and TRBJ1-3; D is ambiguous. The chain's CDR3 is CASSLAPKEWGNTIYF. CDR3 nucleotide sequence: TGCGCCAGCAGCTTGGCCCCTAAAGAGTGGGGAAACACCATATATTTT. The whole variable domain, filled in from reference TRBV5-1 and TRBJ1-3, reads KAGVTQTPRYLIKTRGQQVTLSCSPISGHRSVSWYQQTPGQGLQFLFEYFSETQRNKGNFPGRFSGRQFSNSRSEMNVSTLELGDSALYLCASSLAPKEWGNTIYFGEGSWLTVV.